A single sample is the source of the 5 T cell receptor beta chains below, sequenced in a study of T cell repertoires in cytomegalovirus infection. Via MiXCR, TCRdb re-called the reads, giving one row per CDR3 protein. Of about 180,000 distinct CDR3 sequences listed, approximately 15% are singletons. Material for sequencing was PBMCs. These receptors originate from a human donor in good health (CMV status not recorded). Some clones in this sample may be carry-over from other donors' samples.

Regarding this clonotype: Being one base from a much bigger clone, this may be a read error. This chain uses TRBV6-6 with TRBJ1-1; 7 nucleotides align to TRBD1. J lost 1 base, V lost 6 bases, and 5 bases had no gene match. CDR3 length equals 14 residues. CDR1 and CDR2 from the germline V gene are MNHNY and SVGAGI (reference sequence). The CDR3 spells CASSPGQKNTEAFF. CDR3 DNA: TGTGCCAGCAGCCCGGGACAGAAGAACACTGAAGCTTTCTTT.

This clonotype was seen repeatedly, ten times or more. The rearrangement links TRBV7-8 to TRBJ2-7, with D tentatively TRBD2 (5 bases). V shed 0 bases and J shed 0 bases, with 9 bases lying between them. This CDR3 is built from 15 residues. Germline values: CDR1 SGHVS, CDR2 FQNEAQ. CDR3 nucleotide sequence: TGTGCCAGCAGCTTAGCGAAGAGCGGCTCCTACGAGCAGTACTTC. It translates to CASSLAKSGSYEQYF.

The CDR3 coding sequence is TGCGCCAGCAGCGTTACTAGCGGGCCGAACGAGCAGTACTTC. Amino acid sequence: CASSVTSGPNEQYF. V is TRBV5-1 and J is TRBJ2-7, with 9 nucleotides matching TRBD2. With V trimmed by 4 bases and J by 5 bases, 7 bases remained unmatched. CDR1 is SGHRS, CDR2 YFSETQ, per germline. This CDR3 region has 14 residues.

This clonotype has at least ten counts. This rearrangement joins TRBV11-3 to TRBJ1-2; D is perhaps TRBD1 (6 bases). Between the trimmed V and J ends, which lost 5 bases and 7 bases, there was a span of 20 bases. This CDR3 has 15 amino acids. In germline, CDR1 is SGHNT, CDR2 YENEEA. The CDR3 spells CASSASKQGVPGYTF. The DNA of the CDR3 is TGTGCCAGCAGCGCCTCTAAACAGGGAGTTCCTGGCTACACCTTC.

This clonotype was found a few times. CDR3 sequence (DNA): TGCAGCGTTGTTGGGGGGGCAGGAGAGGGTCAGCCCCAGCATTTT. Translation gives CSVVGGAGEGQPQHF. The V gene is TRBV29-1, the J gene TRBJ1-5; tentatively, D is TRBD1 (6 bases). The germline CDR1 and CDR2 sequences are SQVTM and ANQGSEA. V was cut by 4 bases and J by 6 bases, with 19 bases left in between. The CDR3 has 15 residues.